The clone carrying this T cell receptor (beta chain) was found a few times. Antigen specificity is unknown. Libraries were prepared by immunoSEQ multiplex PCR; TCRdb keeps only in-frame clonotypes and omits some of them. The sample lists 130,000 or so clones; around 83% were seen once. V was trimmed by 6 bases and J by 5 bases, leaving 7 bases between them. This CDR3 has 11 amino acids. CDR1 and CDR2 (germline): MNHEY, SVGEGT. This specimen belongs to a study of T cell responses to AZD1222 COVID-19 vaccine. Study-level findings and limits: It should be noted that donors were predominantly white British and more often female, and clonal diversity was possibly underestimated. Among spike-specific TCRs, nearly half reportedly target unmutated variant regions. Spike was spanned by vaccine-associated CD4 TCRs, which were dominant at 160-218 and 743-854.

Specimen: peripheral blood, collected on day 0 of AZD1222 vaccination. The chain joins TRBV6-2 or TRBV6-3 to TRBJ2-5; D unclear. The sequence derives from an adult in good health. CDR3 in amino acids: CASSWSETQYF. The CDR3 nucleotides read TGTGCCAGCAGCTGGTCCGAGACCCAGTACTTC.